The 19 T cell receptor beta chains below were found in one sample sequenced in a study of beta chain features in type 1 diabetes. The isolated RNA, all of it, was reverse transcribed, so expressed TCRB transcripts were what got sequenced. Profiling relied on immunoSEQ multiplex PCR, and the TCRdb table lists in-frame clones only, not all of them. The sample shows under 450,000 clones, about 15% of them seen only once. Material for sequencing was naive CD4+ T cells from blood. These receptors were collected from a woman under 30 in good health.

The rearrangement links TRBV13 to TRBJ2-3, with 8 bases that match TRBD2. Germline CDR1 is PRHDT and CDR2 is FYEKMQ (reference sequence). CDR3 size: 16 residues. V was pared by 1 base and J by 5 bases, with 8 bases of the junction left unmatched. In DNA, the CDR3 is TGTGCCAGCAGCTTAGTTCCGGGAGGGCCAGGAGATACGCAGTATTTT. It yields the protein CASSLVPGGPGDTQYF.

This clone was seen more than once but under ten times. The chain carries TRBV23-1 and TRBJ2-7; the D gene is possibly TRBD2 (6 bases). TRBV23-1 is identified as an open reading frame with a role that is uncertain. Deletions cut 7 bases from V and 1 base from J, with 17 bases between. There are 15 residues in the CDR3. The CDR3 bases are TGCGCCAGCACCCAAGGCAGGGAGGTTTCCTACGAGCAGTACTTC. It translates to CASTQGREVSYEQYF.

The CDR3 here is CASSRTSGSGELFF. The CDR3, as DNA: TGTGCCAGCAGCCGGACTAGCGGGAGCGGGGAGCTGTTTTTT. The rearrangement links TRBV7-3 to TRBJ2-2, with 13 positions matching TRBD2. This CDR3 is built from 14 residues. Germline loops: CDR1 SGHTA, CDR2 FQGTGA. With V trimmed by 5 bases and J by 7 bases, 1 base remained unmatched.

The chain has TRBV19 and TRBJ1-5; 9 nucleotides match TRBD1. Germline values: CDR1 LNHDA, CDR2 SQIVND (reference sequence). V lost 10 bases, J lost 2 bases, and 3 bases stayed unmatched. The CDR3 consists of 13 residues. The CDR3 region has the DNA TGTGCCACCACAGGGGGCGGCAATCAGCCCCAGCATTTT. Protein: CATTGGGNQPQHF.

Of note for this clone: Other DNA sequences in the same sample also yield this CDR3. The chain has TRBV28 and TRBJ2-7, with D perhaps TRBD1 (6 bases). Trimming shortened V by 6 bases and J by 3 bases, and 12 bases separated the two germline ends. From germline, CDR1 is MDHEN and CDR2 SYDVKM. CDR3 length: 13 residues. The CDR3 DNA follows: TGTGCCAGCAGCCTACAACAGGGCTACGAGCAGTACTTC. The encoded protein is CASSLQQGYEQYF.

CDR3 sequence: CASSPPRDRFESFF. DNA of the CDR3: TGTGCCAGCAGTCCGCCCCGGGACAGGTTCGAGTCGTTCTTC. The chain joins TRBV25-1 to TRBJ2-1; 8 positions agree with TRBD1. The CDR3 is made up of 14 amino acids. V dropped 5 bases and J dropped 15; count of bases not matched to a gene: 15. The germline CDR1 and CDR2 sequences are MGHDK and SYGVNS.

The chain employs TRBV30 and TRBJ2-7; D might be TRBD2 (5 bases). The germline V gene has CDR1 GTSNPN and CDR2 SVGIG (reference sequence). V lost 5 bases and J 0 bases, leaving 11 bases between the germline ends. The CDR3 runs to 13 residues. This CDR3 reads CAWVASSSYEQYF. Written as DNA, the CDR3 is TGTGCCTGGGTAGCGTCCAGCTCCTACGAGCAGTACTTC.

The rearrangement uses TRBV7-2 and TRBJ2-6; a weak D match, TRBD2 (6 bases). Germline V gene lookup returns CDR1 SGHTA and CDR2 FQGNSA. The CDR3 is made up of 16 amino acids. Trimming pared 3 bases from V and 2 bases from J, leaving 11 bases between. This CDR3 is CASSLDSSAGANVLTF. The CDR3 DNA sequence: TGTGCCAGCAGCTTGGACTCTAGCGCTGGGGCCAACGTCCTGACTTTC.

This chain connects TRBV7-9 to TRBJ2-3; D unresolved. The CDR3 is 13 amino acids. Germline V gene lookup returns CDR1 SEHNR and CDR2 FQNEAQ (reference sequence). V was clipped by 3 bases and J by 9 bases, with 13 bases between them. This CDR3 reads CASSLSQARTQYF. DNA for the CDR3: TGTGCCAGCAGCTTGTCCCAAGCGAGGACGCAGTATTTT.

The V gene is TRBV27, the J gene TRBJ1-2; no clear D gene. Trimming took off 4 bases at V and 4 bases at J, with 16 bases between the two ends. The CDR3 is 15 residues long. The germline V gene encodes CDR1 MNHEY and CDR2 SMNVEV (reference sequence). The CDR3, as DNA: TGTGCCAGCAGTTCCGGTGGAGGGCGACCCTATGGCTACACCTTC. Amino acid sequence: CASSSGGGRPYGYTF.

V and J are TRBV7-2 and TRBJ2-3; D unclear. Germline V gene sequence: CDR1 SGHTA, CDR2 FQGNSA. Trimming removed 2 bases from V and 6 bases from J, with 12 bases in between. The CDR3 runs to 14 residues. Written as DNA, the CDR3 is TGTGCCAGCAGCTTAAGGCTAGACGGGGATACGCAGTATTTT. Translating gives CASSLRLDGDTQYF.

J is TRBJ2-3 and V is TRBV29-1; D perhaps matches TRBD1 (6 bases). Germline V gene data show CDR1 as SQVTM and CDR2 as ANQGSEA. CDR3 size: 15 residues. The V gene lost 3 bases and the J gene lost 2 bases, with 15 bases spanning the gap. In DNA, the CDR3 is TGCAGCGTTGAGGGGAGAGGGGGAATCACAGATACGCAGTATTTT. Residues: CSVEGRGGITDTQYF.

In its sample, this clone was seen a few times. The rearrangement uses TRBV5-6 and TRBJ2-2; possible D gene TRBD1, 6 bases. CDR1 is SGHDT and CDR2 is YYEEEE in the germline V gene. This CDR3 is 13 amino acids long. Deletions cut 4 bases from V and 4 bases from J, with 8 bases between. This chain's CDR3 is CASSRTVTGELFF. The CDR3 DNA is TGTGCCAGCAGCCGGACAGTCACCGGGGAGCTGTTTTTT.

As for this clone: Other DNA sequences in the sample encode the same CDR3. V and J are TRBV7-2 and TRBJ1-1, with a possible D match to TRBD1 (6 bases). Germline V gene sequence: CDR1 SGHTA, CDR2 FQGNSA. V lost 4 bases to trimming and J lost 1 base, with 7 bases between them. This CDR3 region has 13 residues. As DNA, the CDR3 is TGTGCCAGCAGCTCGGGACAGAACACTGAAGCTTTCTTT. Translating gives CASSSGQNTEAFF.

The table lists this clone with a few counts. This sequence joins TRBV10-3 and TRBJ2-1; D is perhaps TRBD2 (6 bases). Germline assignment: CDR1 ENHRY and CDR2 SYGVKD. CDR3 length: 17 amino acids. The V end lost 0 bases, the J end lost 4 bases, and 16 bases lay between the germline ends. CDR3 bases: TGTGCCATCAGTGAGTCTAGTCGGGCGGAGGGGTACAATGAGCAGTTCTTC. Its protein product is CAISESSRAEGYNEQFF.

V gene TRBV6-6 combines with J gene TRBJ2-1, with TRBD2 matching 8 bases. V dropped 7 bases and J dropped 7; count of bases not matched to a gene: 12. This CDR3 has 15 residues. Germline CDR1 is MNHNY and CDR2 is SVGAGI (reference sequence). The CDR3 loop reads CASKIDGRAKNEQFF. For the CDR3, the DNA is TGTGCCAGCAAGATCGACGGGAGGGCCAAGAATGAGCAGTTCTTC.

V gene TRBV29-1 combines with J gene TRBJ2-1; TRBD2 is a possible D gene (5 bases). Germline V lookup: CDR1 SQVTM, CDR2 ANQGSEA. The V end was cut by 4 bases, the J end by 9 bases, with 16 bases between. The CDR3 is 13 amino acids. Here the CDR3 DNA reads TGCAGCGTTGCTTGGGTGGTAGGAGGTGAGCAGTTCTTC. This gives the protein CSVAWVVGGEQFF.

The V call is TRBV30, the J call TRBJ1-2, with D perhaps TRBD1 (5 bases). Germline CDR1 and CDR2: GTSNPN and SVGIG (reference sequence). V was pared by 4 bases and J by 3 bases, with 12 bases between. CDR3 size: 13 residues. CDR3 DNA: TGTGCCTGGAAGACTCCAGGGTACTATGGCTACACCTTC. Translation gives CAWKTPGYYGYTF.

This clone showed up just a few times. In DNA form, the CDR3 reads TGCGCCAGCAGCTTTAGTTCGCGGGAAGGCAAAAACATTCAGTACTTC. Its translation is CASSFSSREGKNIQYF. This chain connects TRBV5-1 to TRBJ2-4; a possible D gene is TRBD2 (6 bases). This CDR3 is 16 amino acids long. The ends were cut back, 2 bases at V and 3 bases at J, with 15 bases in the middle. The V gene's germline CDR1 is SGHRS and CDR2 YFSETQ.